This T cell receptor (beta chain) was observed in a study of monozygotic twins with inflammatory bowel disease. Points from the study as a whole: The study found lower TCRbeta diversity (inverse Simpson) in IBD patients than in healthy co-twins.

This CDR3 contains 15 residues. Germline-derived CDR1 and CDR2 are KGHDR and SFDVKD. Template switching was used to attach UMIs, which incorporated a 6-nucleotide sample barcode. TCRdb re-called the 5' RACE reads and catalogs CDR3 proteins one per entry, DNA excluded. The sample totals approximately 400,000 distinct CDR3 sequences. With respect to this clonotype: What it binds is unknown.

V and J are TRBV24-1 and TRBJ2-1; TCRdb indicates TRBD1, and absent DNA this call remains unverified. The clonotype was recovered from a human donor with ulcerative colitis or Crohn's disease, or a healthy co-twin of an affected twin (not recorded which). Sequenced input: blood. CDR3 in amino acids: CATSESGTGRNEQFF.